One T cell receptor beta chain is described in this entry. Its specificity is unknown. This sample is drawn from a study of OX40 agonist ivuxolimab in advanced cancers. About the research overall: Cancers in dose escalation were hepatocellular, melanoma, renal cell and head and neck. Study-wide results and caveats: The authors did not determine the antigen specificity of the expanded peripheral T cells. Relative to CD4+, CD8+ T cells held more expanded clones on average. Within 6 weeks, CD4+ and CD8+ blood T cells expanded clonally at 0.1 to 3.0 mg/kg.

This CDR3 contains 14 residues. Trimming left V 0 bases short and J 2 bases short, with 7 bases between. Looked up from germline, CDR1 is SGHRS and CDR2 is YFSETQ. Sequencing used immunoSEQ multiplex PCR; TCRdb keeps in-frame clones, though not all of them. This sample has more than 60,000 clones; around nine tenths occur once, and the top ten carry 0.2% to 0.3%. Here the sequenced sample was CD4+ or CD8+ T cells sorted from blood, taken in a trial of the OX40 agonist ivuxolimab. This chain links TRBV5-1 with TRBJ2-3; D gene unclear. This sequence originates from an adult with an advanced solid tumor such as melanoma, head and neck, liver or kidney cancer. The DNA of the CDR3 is TGCGCCAGCAGCTTGGTCGTGAACACAGATACGCAGTATTTT. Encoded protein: CASSLVVNTDTQYF.